This T cell receptor (beta chain) was retrieved from a study of shared clonotypes between healthy human individuals. The CDR3 loop spans 14 amino acids. Germline CDR1 is SGHRS and CDR2 is YFSETQ. The V gene lost 4 bases and the J gene lost 2 bases, with 12 bases spanning the gap. The test was conducted at deep level. Using immunoSEQ multiplex PCR, the repertoire was profiled, and TCRdb retains in-frame clones only, with some absent. The data show some 2 million clones, 85% to 95% seen once. A CD45RA-negative memory subset and a CD45RA+ naive subset were separated from the CD4+ cells. About this clone itself: Its antigen is undetermined.

Findings and limits, study-wide: Rarefaction demonstrated incomplete sorted-subset sequencing despite large depth.

The receptor's source is a man between 18 and 35 years old in good health. The chain recombines TRBV5-1 with TRBJ2-5; unclear D gene. Source material: naive CD4+ T cells sorted from blood. Subset: CD45RA+ positively selected. The CDR3 loop reads CASSPVEGQETQYF. The CDR3 bases are TGCGCCAGCAGCCCGGTGGAAGGGCAAGAGACCCAGTACTTC.